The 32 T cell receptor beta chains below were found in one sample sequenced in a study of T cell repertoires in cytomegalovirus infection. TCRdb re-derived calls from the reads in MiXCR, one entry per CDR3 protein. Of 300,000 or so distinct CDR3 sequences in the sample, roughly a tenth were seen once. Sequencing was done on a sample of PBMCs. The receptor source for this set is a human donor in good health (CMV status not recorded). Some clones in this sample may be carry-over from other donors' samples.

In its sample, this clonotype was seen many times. CDR3 sequence (DNA): TGTGCCAGCAGCCAGATTGGACAGGGAAGGACCGGGGAGCTGTTTTTT. Translating it yields CASSQIGQGRTGELFF. The chain couples TRBV14 to TRBJ2-2; 8 bases match TRBD1. CDR1 is SGHDN, CDR2 FVKESK, per germline. The trim removed 3 bases at V and 5 bases at J, leaving 8 bases unmatched. The CDR3 contains 16 residues.

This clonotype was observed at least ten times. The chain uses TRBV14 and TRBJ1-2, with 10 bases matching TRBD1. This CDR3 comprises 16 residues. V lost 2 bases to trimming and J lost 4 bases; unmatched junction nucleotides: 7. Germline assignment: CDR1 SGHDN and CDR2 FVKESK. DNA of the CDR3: TGTGCCAGCAGCCAACGGGACAGGGGATGGAGCTATGGCTACACCTTC. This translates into CASSQRDRGWSYGYTF. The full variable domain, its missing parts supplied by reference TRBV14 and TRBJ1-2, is EAGVTQFPSHSVIEKGQTVTLRCDPISGHDNLYWYRRVMGKEIKFLLHFVKESKQDESGMPNNRFLAERTGGTYSTLKVQPAELEDSGVYFCASSQRDRGWSYGYTFGSGTRLTVV.

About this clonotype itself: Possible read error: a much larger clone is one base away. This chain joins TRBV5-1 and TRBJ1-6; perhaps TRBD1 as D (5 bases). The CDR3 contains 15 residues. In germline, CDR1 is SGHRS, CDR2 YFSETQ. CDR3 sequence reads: CASSLYGDGGSPFHF. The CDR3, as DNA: TGCGCCAGCAGCTTGTATGGGGACGGAGGTTCACCCTTCCACTTT. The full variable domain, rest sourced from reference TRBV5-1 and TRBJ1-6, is KAGVTQTPRYLIKTRGQQVTLSCSPISGHRSVSWYQQTPGQGLQFLFEYFSETQRNKGNFPGRFSGRQFSNSRSEMNVSTLELGDSALYLCASSLYGDGGSPFHFGNGTRLTVT.

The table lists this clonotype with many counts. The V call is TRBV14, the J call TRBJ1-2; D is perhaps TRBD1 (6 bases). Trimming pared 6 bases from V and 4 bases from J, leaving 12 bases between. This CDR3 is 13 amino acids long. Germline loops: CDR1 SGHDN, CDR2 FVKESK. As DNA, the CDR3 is TGTGCCAGCAGTTACGGCAGGGGCTATGGCTACACCTTC. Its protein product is CASSYGRGYGYTF.

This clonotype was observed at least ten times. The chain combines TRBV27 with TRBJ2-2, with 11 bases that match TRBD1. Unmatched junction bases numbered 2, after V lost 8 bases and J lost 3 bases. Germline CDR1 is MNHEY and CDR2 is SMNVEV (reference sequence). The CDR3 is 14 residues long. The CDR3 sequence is CASRTGGYTGELFF. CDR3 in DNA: TGTGCCAGCCGGACAGGGGGCTACACCGGGGAGCTGTTTTTT.

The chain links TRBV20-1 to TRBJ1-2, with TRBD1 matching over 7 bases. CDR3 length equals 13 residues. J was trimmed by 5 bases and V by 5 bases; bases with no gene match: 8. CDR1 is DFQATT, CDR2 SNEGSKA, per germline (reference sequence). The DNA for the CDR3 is TGCAGTGCTGCAGGGACAGACCAGTATGGCTACACCTTC. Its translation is CSAAGTDQYGYTF.

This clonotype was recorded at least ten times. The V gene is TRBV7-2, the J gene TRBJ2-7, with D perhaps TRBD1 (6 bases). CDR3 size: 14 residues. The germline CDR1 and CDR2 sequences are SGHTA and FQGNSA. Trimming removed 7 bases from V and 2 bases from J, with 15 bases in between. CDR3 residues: CASTFGQRAYEQYF. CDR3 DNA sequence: TGTGCCAGCACCTTCGGACAGAGAGCCTACGAGCAGTACTTC.

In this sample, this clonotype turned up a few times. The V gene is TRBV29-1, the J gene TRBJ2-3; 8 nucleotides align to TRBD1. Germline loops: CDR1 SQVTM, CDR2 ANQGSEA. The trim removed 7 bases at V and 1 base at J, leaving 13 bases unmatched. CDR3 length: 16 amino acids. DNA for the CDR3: TGCAGCGGTACCCGTCAGGGGGCTGGAGGCACAGATACGCAGTATTTT. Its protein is CSGTRQGAGGTDTQYF.

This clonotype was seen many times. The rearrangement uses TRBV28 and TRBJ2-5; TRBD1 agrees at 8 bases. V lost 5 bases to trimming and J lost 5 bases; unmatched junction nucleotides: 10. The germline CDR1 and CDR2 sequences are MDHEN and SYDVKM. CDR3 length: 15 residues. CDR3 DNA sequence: TGTGCCAGCAGTCCTGCGCCGGGACAGGATGAGACCCAGTACTTC. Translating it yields CASSPAPGQDETQYF.

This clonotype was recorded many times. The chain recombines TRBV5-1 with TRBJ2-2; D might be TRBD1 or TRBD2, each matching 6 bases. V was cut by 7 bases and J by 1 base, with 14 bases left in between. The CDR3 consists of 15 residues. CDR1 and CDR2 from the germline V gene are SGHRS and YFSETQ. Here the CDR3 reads CASARDTGNTGELFF. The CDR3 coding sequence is TGCGCCAGCGCGCGGGACACCGGGAACACCGGGGAGCTGTTTTTT.

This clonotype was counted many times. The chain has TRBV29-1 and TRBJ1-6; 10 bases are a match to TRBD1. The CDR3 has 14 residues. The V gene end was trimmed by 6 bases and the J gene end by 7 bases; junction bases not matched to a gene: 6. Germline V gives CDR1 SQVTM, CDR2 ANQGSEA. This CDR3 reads CSVRQGAGNSPLHF. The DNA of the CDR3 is TGCAGCGTACGACAGGGGGCAGGGAATTCACCCCTCCACTTT.

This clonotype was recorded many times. The CDR3 sequence: CATSSMGGGWAEAFF. Written as DNA, the CDR3 is TGTGCCACCAGTTCTATGGGTGGGGGATGGGCTGAAGCTTTCTTT. The chain combines TRBV7-2 with TRBJ1-1; TRBD1 is a possible D gene (5 bases). V lost 10 bases and J lost 6, with 24 bases in between. CDR3 length equals 15 residues. Per the germline V gene, CDR1 is SGHTA and CDR2 is FQGNSA.

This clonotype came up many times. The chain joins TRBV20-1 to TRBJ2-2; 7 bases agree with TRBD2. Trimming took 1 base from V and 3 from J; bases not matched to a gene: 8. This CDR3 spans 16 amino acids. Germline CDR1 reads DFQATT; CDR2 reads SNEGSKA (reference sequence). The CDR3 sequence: CSARGRGRGDTGELFF. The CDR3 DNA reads TGCAGTGCTAGAGGTCGGGGGAGGGGTGACACCGGGGAGCTGTTTTTT.

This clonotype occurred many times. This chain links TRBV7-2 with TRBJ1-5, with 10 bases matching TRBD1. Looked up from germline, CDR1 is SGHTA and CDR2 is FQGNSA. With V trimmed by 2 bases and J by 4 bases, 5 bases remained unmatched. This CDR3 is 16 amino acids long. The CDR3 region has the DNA TGTGCCAGCAGCTTATTGGGGACAGGGGAAAATCAGCCCCAGCATTTT. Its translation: CASSLLGTGENQPQHF.

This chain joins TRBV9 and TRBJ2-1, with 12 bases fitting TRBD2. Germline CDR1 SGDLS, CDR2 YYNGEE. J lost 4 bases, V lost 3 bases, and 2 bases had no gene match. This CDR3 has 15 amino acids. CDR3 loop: CASSGLAGAYNEQFF. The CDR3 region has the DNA TGTGCCAGCAGCGGACTAGCGGGGGCGTACAATGAGCAGTTCTTC.

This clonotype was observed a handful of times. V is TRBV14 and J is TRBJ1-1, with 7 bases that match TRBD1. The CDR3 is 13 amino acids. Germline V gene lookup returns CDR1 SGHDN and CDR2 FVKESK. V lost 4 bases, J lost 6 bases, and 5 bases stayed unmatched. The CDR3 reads CASSLRGAPEAFF. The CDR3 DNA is TGTGCCAGCAGCCTCAGGGGGGCCCCTGAAGCTTTCTTT.

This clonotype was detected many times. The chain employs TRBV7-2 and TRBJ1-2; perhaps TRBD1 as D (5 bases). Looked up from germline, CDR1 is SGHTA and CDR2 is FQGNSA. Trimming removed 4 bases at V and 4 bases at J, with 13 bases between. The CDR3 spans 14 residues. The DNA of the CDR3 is TGTGCCAGCAGCTCCTCCGGGGGAACCTATGGCTACACCTTC. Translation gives CASSSSGGTYGYTF.

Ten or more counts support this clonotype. The CDR3 spells CASSSGDRGRSNQPQHF. For the CDR3, the DNA is TGTGCCAGCAGTTCTGGGGACAGAGGAAGAAGCAATCAGCCCCAGCATTTT. The chain has TRBV6-5 and TRBJ1-5; 7 nucleotides align to TRBD1. Per germline, CDR1 MNHEY and CDR2 SVGAGI. V lost 4 bases and J lost 1; bases outside the gene matches: 10. The CDR3 length is 17 residues.

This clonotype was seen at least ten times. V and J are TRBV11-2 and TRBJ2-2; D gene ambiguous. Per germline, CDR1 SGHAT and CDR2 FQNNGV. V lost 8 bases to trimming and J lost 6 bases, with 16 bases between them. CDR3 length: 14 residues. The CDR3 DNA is TGTGCCAGCGGACCTGATCCCCGCCCCGGGGAGCTGTTTTTT. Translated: CASGPDPRPGELFF.

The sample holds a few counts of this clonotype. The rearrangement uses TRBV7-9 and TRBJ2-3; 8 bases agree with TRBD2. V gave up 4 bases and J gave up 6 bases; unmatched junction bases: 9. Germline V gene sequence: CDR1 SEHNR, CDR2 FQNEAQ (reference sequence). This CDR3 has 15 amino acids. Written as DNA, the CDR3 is TGTGCCAGCAGCTCCCCGGGACTAGTAGGCGATACGCAGTATTTT. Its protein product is CASSSPGLVGDTQYF.

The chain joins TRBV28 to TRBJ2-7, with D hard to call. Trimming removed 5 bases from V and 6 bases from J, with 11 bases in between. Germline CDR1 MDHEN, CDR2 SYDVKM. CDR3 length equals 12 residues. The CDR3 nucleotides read TGTGCCAGCAGTCCCCGCCGGAGCGAGCAGTACGTC. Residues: CASSPRRSEQYV.

This CDR3 reads CASRIGLGTGGNTEAFF. The CDR3 DNA is TGCGCCAGCAGAATTGGGTTGGGGACAGGAGGTAACACTGAAGCTTTCTTT. This rearrangement joins TRBV5-1 to TRBJ1-1; TRBD1 agrees at 8 bases. There are 17 residues in the CDR3. The germline V gene encodes CDR1 SGHRS and CDR2 YFSETQ. V lost 5 bases to trimming and J lost 2 bases; unmatched junction nucleotides: 14.

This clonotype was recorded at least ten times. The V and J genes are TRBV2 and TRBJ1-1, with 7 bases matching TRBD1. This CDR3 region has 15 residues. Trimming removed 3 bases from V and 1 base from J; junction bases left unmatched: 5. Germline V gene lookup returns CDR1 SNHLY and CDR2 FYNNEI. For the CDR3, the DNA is TGTGCCAGCAGTGACCCAGGGGGGGAGAACACTGAAGCTTTCTTT. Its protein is CASSDPGGENTEAFF.

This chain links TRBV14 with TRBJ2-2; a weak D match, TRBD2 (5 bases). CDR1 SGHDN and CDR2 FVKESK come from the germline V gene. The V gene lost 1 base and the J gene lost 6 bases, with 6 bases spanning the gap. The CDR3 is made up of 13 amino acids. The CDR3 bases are TGTGCCAGCAGCCAAGCGGGGTCCGGGGAGCTGTTTTTT. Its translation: CASSQAGSGELFF. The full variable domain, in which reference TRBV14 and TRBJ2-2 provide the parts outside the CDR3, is EAGVTQFPSHSVIEKGQTVTLRCDPISGHDNLYWYRRVMGKEIKFLLHFVKESKQDESGMPNNRFLAERTGGTYSTLKVQPAELEDSGVYFCASSQAGSGELFFGEGSRLTVL.

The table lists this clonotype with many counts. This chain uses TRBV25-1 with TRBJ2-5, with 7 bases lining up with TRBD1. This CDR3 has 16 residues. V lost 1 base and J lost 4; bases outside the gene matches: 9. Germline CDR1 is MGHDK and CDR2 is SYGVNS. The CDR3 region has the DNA TGTGCCAGCAGTGAATTCGGCAGGGGGATGGGAGAGACCCAGTACTTC. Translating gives CASSEFGRGMGETQYF.

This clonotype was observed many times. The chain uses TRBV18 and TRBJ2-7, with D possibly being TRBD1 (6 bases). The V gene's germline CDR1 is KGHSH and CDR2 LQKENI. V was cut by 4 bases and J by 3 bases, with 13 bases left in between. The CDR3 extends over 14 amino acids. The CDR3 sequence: CASSLSRTDYEQYV. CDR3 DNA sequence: TGTGCCAGCTCACTCTCCCGGACAGACTACGAGCAGTACGTC.

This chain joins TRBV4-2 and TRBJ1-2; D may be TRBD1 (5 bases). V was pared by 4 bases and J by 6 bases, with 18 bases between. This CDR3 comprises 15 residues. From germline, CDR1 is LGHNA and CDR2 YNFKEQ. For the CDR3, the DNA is TGTGCCAGCAGCCCGTCTATCCAGGGTACTGATGGCTACACCTTC. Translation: CASSPSIQGTDGYTF.

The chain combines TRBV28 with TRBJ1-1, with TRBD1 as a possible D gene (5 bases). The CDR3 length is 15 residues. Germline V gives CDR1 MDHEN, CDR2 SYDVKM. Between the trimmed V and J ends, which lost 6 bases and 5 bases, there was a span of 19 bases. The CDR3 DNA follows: TGTGCCAGCAGCCTTCCCCAGGGTGGGATAACTGAAGCTTTCTTT. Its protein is CASSLPQGGITEAFF.

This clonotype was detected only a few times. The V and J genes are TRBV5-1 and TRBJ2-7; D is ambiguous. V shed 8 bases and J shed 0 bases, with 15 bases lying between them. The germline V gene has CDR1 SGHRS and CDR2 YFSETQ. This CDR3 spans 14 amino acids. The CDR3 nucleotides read TGCGCCAGTACCAGAGGATTAAGCTCCTACGAGCAGTACTTC. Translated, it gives CASTRGLSSYEQYF.

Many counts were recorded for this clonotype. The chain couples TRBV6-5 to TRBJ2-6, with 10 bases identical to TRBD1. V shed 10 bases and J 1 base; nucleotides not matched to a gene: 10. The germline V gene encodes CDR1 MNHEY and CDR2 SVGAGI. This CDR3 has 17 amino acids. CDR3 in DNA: TGTGCCACCCTACGGGACAGGGGATTTTCTGGGGCCAACGTCCTGACTTTC. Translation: CATLRDRGFSGANVLTF.

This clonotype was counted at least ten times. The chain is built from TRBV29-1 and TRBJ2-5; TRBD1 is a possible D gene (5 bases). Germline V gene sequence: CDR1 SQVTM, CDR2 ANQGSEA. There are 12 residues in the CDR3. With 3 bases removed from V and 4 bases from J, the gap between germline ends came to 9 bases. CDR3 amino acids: CSVDTGLETQYF. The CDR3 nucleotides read TGCAGCGTTGACACAGGATTAGAGACCCAGTACTTC.

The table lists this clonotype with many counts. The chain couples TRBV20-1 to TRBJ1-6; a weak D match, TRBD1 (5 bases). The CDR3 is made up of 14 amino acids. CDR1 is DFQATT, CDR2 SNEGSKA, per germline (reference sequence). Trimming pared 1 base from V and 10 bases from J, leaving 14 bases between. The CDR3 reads CSARGGESRSPLHF. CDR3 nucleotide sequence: TGCAGTGCTAGAGGAGGGGAAAGTCGATCACCCCTCCACTTT.